The sequence of this T cell receptor beta chain was determined in a study of identifying expanded T cells in peripheral blood. Method: immunoSEQ multiplex PCR; TCRdb's copy keeps in-frame clones and lacks some. The sample has over 90,000 clones, about 91% seen once. Trimming shortened V by 0 bases and J by 4 bases, and 3 bases separated the two germline ends. Germline V gives CDR1 SGHKS, CDR2 YYEKEE (reference sequence). This CDR3 has 12 amino acids. Sequenced input: blood. V is TRBV5-5 and J is TRBJ2-3; D unresolved. This sequence originates from a person between 18 and 69 years old in good health. The CDR3 loop is CASSLAPDTQYF. CDR3 DNA sequence: TGTGCCAGCAGCTTGGCCCCAGATACGCAGTATTTT.